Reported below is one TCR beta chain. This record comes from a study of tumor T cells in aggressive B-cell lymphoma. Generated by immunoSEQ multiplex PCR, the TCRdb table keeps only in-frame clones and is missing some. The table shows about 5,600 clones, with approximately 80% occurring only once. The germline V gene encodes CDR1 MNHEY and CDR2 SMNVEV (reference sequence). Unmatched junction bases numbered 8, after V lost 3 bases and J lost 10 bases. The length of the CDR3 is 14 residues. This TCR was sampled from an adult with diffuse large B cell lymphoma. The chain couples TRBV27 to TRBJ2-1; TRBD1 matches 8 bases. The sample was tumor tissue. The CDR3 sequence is CASSFHQGALEQFF. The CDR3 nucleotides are TGTGCCAGCAGTTTTCATCAGGGGGCTCTGGAGCAGTTCTTC.